These T cell receptor beta chains were read from a single sample in a study of T cells in Graves' hyperthyroidism and ophthalmopathy. MiXCR, run by TCRdb on the multiplex PCR reads, gives a single entry per CDR3 protein. The sample records about 740,000 distinct CDR3 sequences, around 15% being singletons. Sample: blood. The receptors derive from a woman younger than 35 with Graves' hyperthyroidism. Both conserved end residues are part of each CDR3. The D gene is left open where the match is weak. The size of a clone is reported for some rows only, either as once, few or many, or as a class for expanded clones.

>TRBV3-1|TRBD2|few|TRBJ2-4
CASSLRLAGNIQYF
TGTGCCAGCAGCCTACGACTAGCGGGAAACATTCAGTACTTC
>TRBV6-1|.|.|TRBJ2-7
CASSPHRVIAYEQYF
TGTGCCAGCAGTCCCCACCGCGTGATAGCCTACGAGCAGTACTTC
>TRBV5-1|.|many|TRBJ1-5
CASSFVGDQPQHF
TGCGCCAGCAGCTTTGTAGGGGATCAGCCCCAGCATTTT
>TRBV12-3/TRBV12-4|.|few|TRBJ2-3
CASSSPGSPTDTQYF
TGTGCCAGCAGTTCCCCCGGGAGCCCCACAGATACGCAGTATTTT
>TRBV3-1|.|few|TRBJ2-2
CASTGTGSFTGELFF
TGTGCCAGCACGGGAACAGGGAGTTTCACCGGGGAGCTGTTTTTT
>TRBV10-3|.|few|TRBJ2-7
CATARGSYEQYF
TGTGCCACCGCCCGCGGCTCCTACGAGCAGTACTTC
>TRBV5-4|TRBD2|many|TRBJ2-3
CASGSGRNEYTDTQYF
TGTGCCAGCGGAAGCGGGAGAAACGAGTATACAGATACGCAGTATTTT
>TRBV18|TRBD1|many|TRBJ2-7
CASSDTLGQGGEQYF
TGTGCCAGCTCAGATACCCTGGGACAGGGTGGCGAGCAGTACTTC
>TRBV20-1|TRBD2|many|TRBJ2-7
CSARREGVYEQYF
TGCAGTGCTAGGCGGGAGGGCGTCTACGAGCAGTACTTC
>TRBV25-1|TRBD2|.|TRBJ2-3
CASSQRQGLAGEAVTDTQYF
TGTGCCAGCAGTCAACGACAGGGACTAGCGGGAGAAGCTGTAACAGATACGCAGTATTTT
>TRBV3-1|.|many|TRBJ2-5
CASSQGGRETQYF
TGTGCCAGCAGCCAAGGGGGCCGGGAGACCCAGTACTTC
>TRBV20-1|TRBD1|few|TRBJ2-1
CSARRTGGNEQFF
TGCAGTGCTAGGAGGACAGGGGGGAATGAGCAGTTCTTC